This is a list of T cell receptor beta chains from one sample in a study of cytomegalovirus exposure and HLA in healthy donors. TCRdb keeps only in-frame clones here, not all; method: immunoSEQ multiplex PCR. The sample has 90,000 or so clones; roughly 85% are singletons. Sequences were obtained from PBMCs. The receptors were sampled from a man aged 18 to 29 in good health and CMV-seropositive. Both conserved end residues are part of each CDR3. Each record gives: CDR3 protein, CDR3 DNA, V gene, clone size, D gene, J gene. D genes are given only for firm matches. Expanded clones are given a class, and other clones once, few, many or no size at all.

CASSRTGIDTEAFF,TGTGCCAGCAGTAGGACAGGTATAGACACTGAAGCTTTCTTT,TRBV6-5,once,TRBD1,TRBJ1-1
CAGRAGGRLAGEWEFF,TGTGCCGGGCGGGCAGGGGGCCGGCTAGCGGGAGAGTGGGAGTTCTTC,TRBV2,.,TRBD2,TRBJ2-1
CASSFPGRLETSTDTQYF,TGTGCCAGCAGTTTCCCAGGACGACTAGAAACTAGCACAGATACGCAGTATTTT,TRBV28,.,.,TRBJ2-3
CASSRVGPGGPDTQYF,TGTGCCAGCAGTAGAGTTGGGCCAGGGGGCCCAGATACGCAGTATTTT,TRBV27,.,TRBD1,TRBJ2-3
CASSYVHSRTDTQYF,TGTGCCAGCAGTTACGTGCACAGCCGCACAGATACGCAGTATTTT,TRBV6-6,.,.,TRBJ2-3
CSAGGGADNEKLFF,TGCAGCGCCGGAGGGGGGGCGGATAATGAAAAACTGTTTTTT,TRBV29-1,.,.,TRBJ1-4
CASSLAGGFDEQYF,TGTGCCAGCAGCTTAGCGGGCGGGTTCGACGAGCAGTACTTC,TRBV7-8,few,.,TRBJ2-7
CASSQEREGPETQYF,TGTGCCAGCAGCCAAGAGCGGGAGGGCCCAGAGACCCAGTACTTC,TRBV4-2,.,TRBD2,TRBJ2-5
CASTPLRGDPTDTQYF,TGTGCCAGCACCCCCCTGCGGGGAGACCCCACAGATACGCAGTATTTT,TRBV27,.,.,TRBJ2-3
CASSIDQSQETQYF,TGTGCCAGTAGTATAGATCAGTCCCAAGAGACCCAGTACTTC,TRBV19,.,.,TRBJ2-5
CAWSVSRGTDTQYF,TGTGCCTGGAGTGTTTCCCGAGGCACAGATACGCAGTATTTT,TRBV30,.,.,TRBJ2-3
CASSYGPRGETQYF,TGTGCCAGCAGTTACGGTCCCAGGGGGGAGACCCAGTACTTC,TRBV6-5,.,TRBD1,TRBJ2-5
CATKTTSRNEQFF,TGTGCCACCAAAACCACGTCGCGCAATGAGCAGTTCTTC,TRBV10-3,.,.,TRBJ2-1
CASSYLGRVNTEAFF,TGTGCCAGCAGTTACTTGGGCAGGGTGAACACTGAAGCTTTCTTT,TRBV6-6,few,.,TRBJ1-1
CASSYTTPGDEQYF,TGTGCCAGCAGTTACACGACCCCAGGGGACGAGCAGTACTTC,TRBV6-5,.,.,TRBJ2-7
CASSYDQGNTEAFF,TGTGCCAGCAGTTACGATCAGGGGAACACTGAAGCTTTCTTT,TRBV6-5,.,.,TRBJ1-1
CASSSISGRAYYEQYF,TGTGCCAGCAGCTCCATTAGCGGGAGGGCCTATTACGAGCAGTACTTC,TRBV7-6,.,TRBD2,TRBJ2-7
CASSFSGSSYNEQFF,TGTGCCAGCAGTTTCAGCGGGAGCTCCTACAATGAGCAGTTCTTC,TRBV28,.,TRBD2,TRBJ2-1
CASLHLAGGLNEQFF,TGTGCCAGCTTACACCTTGCGGGAGGGCTCAATGAGCAGTTCTTC,TRBV11-2,.,TRBD2,TRBJ2-1
CASRTGENQPQHF,TGTGCCAGCCGGACAGGGGAGAATCAGCCCCAGCATTTT,TRBV2,.,TRBD1,TRBJ1-5
CASSNRDRGRLDYGYTF,TGTGCCAGCAGCAACCGGGACAGGGGGCGATTGGACTATGGCTACACCTTC,TRBV21-1,.,.,TRBJ1-2
CALSIQGDQPQHF,TGTGCCTTGAGCATCCAGGGGGATCAGCCCCAGCATTTT,TRBV30,.,TRBD1,TRBJ1-5
CASSWVGGTVANTGELFF,TGTGCCAGCAGCTGGGTCGGAGGGACAGTCGCGAACACCGGGGAGCTGTTTTTT,TRBV5-6,.,.,TRBJ2-2
CASSPGTSGRPDTQYF,TGTGCCAGCAGTCCCGGCACTAGCGGGAGGCCAGATACGCAGTATTTT,TRBV6-6,.,TRBD2,TRBJ2-3
CASSIGAEYSQFF,TGTGCCAGTAGTATAGGAGCGGAGTACTCACAGTTCTTC,TRBV19,.,.,TRBJ2-1
CSVETGTGGAKNEQFF,TGCAGCGTTGAAACCGGGACAGGGGGCGCTAAGAATGAGCAGTTCTTC,TRBV29-1,.,TRBD1,TRBJ2-1
CASSARGVYEQYF,TGTGCCAGCAGCGCCAGGGGAGTCTACGAGCAGTACTTC,TRBV7-9,once,.,TRBJ2-7
CASSFSIAGAFHNEQFF,TGCGCCAGCAGTTTCTCGATTGCGGGAGCGTTCCACAATGAGCAGTTCTTC,TRBV5-1,.,TRBD2,TRBJ2-1
CASPSTSGRGNEQFF,TGTGCCAGCCCGTCGACTAGCGGGAGGGGCAATGAGCAGTTCTTC,TRBV27,.,TRBD2,TRBJ2-1
CASSMGGSQETQYF,TGTGCCAGTAGTATGGGGGGGAGTCAAGAGACCCAGTACTTC,TRBV19,.,TRBD2,TRBJ2-5
CASSERDRGNTIYF,TGTGCCAGCAGTGAAAGGGACAGAGGAAACACCATATATTTT,TRBV2,.,TRBD1,TRBJ1-3
CASSSGLKYEQYF,TGTGCCAGCTCTAGCGGATTGAAGTACGAGCAGTACTTC,TRBV19,.,TRBD2,TRBJ2-7
CASSPRLAVYNEQFF,TGTGCCAGCAGCCCACGACTAGCGGTTTACAATGAGCAGTTCTTC,TRBV7-8,once,TRBD2,TRBJ2-1